The present T cell receptor (beta chain) was sequenced within a study of shared clonotypes between healthy human individuals. In the original processing: Junction-only sequences produced by ImmunoSEQ had no quality scores, so filtering differed. Assay: immunoSEQ multiplex PCR; the TCRdb copy retains only in-frame clones and omits some. The D gene and trimming were derived from the DNA, and the V and J assignments and clone size from that table. The sample has some 1 million clones; roughly 70% are singletons. Trimming cost V 1 base and J 3 bases, with 13 bases left between them. From germline, CDR1 is LNHDA and CDR2 SQIVND (reference sequence). This CDR3 is 15 amino acids long.

This TCR was recovered from a man aged 18-30 years in good health. Specimen: memory CD4+ T cells sorted from blood. Subset in this sample: CD45RA-negative fraction. V is TRBV19 and J is TRBJ2-7, with D maybe TRBD2 (6 bases). This chain's CDR3 is CASSIGGVEDYEQYF. Written as DNA, the CDR3 is TGTGCCAGTAGTATAGGCGGGGTAGAAGACTACGAGCAGTACTTC.